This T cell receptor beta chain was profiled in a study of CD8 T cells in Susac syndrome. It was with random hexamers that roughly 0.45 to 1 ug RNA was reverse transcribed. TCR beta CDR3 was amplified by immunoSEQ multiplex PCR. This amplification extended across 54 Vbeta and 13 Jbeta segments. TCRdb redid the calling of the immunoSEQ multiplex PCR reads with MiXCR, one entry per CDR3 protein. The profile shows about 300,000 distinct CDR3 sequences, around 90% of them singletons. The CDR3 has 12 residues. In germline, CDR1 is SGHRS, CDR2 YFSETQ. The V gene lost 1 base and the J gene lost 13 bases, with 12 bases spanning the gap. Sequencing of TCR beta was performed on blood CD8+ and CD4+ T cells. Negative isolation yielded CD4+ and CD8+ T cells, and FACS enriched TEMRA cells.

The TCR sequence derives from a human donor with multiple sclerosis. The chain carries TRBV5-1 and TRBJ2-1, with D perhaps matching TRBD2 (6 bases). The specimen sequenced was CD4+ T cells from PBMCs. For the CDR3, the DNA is TGCGCCAGCAGCTTGACGCGGGAACAACAGTTCTTC. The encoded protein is CASSLTREQQFF.